The following is a T cell receptor beta chain sequence with its context. Treatment described: some 20 received Ad26.COV2.S at low or high dose, single or two shots; five or six received placebo; per-sample allocation not given. Sampling happened 63 days after the first vaccine or placebo injection. An Ad26 vector expressing Wuhan-strain SARS-CoV-2 spike constituted the vaccine. CDR1 is SGDLS, CDR2 YYNGEE, per germline. V lost 3 bases and J 6 bases, leaving 16 bases between the germline ends. This CDR3 contains 15 residues. These data come from a study of Ad26.COV2.S vaccination and SARS-CoV-2 variants. Sequencing was performed with immunoSEQ multiplex PCR; in TCRdb, only in-frame clones are kept and a portion is missing. The repertoire holds 350,000 to 500,000 clones, 80% to 95% seen once, with less than 4.5% in the top ten.

The rearrangement links TRBV9 to TRBJ2-4; D possibly corresponds to TRBD2 (6 bases). This TCR came from a person between 18 and 65 years old who received the Ad26.COV2.S COVID-19 vaccine or a placebo. The sample in question was peripheral blood, obtained in a trial of Ad26.COV2.S vaccine versus placebo. CDR3 bases: TGTGCCAGCAGCGCCCGGACCGGGGGTGGAAACATTCAGTACTTC. Residues: CASSARTGGGNIQYF.